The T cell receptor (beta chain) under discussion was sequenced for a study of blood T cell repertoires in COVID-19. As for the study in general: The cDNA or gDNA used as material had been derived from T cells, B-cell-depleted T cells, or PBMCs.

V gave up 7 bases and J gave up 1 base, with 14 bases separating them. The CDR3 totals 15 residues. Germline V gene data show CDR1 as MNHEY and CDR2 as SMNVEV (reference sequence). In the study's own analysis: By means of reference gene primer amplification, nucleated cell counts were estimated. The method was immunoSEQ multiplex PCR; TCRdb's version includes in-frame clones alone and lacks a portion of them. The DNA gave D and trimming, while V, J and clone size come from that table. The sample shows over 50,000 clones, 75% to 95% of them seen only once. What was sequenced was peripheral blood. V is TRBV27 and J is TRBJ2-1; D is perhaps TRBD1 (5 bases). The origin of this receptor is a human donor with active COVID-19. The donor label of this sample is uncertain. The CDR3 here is CASTKGAQSYNEQFF. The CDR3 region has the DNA TGTGCCAGCACCAAAGGGGCACAATCCTACAATGAGCAGTTCTTC.